The 25 T cell receptor beta chains listed next were all sequenced from one sample in a study of cytomegalovirus exposure and HLA in healthy donors. 13 Jbeta primers and 60 Vbeta primers were used for the PCR. TCRdb's table, derived via immunoSEQ multiplex PCR, lists solely in-frame clones and lacks some. The sample has some 120,000 clones; over 70% are singletons. The sequencing sample was made of PBMCs. The receptor source for this set is a man aged 18 to 30 in good health and CMV-seropositive.

J is TRBJ2-7 and V is TRBV9; TRBD1 agrees at 9 bases. After removal of 0 bases from V and 0 bases from J, the junction contained 13 bases not matched to a gene. The CDR3 runs 19 residues. CDR1 and CDR2 from the germline V gene are SGDLS and YYNGEE. The CDR3 nucleotides read TGTGCCAGCAGCGTAGGTTATTACGCCGGACAGGGGTTCTCCTACGAGCAGTACTTC. Translated, it gives CASSVGYYAGQGFSYEQYF.

This clone was seen a single time. The chain couples TRBV19 to TRBJ2-3, with 9 bases that match TRBD2. Germline CDR1 LNHDA, CDR2 SQIVND (reference sequence). Trimming cost V 4 bases and J 5 bases; bases outside gene matches: 10. This CDR3 has 16 amino acids. CDR3 coding DNA: TGTGCCAGTAGTACTTTAGCGGGAGAGGAAGGAGATACGCAGTATTTT. Amino acids: CASSTLAGEEGDTQYF.

CDR3 sequence (DNA): TGTGCCAGCAGTGATCGTCGGCAGGATAACTCCTACGAGCAGTACTTC. Translation gives CASSDRRQDNSYEQYF. The rearrangement uses TRBV6-1 and TRBJ2-7; D uncertain. The germline gives CDR1 MNHNS, CDR2 SASEGT. V lost 3 bases, J lost 0 bases, and 15 bases lay in between. This CDR3 spans 16 amino acids.

The chain carries TRBV7-2 and TRBJ1-1, with D possibly matching TRBD1 (6 bases). Trimming left V 1 base short and J 4 bases short, with 16 bases between. CDR1 and CDR2 (germline): SGHTA, FQGNSA. This CDR3 has 16 residues. CDR3 region: CASSLETGKDGTEAFF. The CDR3, as DNA: TGTGCCAGCAGCTTAGAAACAGGGAAGGACGGCACTGAAGCTTTCTTT.

The V gene is TRBV11-2, the J gene TRBJ2-7; D possibly corresponds to TRBD2 (6 bases). Germline values: CDR1 SGHAT, CDR2 FQNNGV. Trimming pared 4 bases from V and 3 bases from J, leaving 16 bases between. This CDR3 contains 15 residues. The CDR3: CASSSARSGHYEQYF. The CDR3 DNA follows: TGTGCCAGCAGCTCCGCCCGAAGCGGGCACTACGAGCAGTACTTC.

This rearrangement joins TRBV6-5 to TRBJ2-5; no firm D call. Trimming pared 2 bases from V and 2 bases from J, leaving 6 bases between. Germline V lookup: CDR1 MNHEY, CDR2 SVGAGI. The CDR3 is made up of 13 amino acids. CDR3 DNA sequence: TGTGCCAGCAGTTACAACTATCAAGAGACCCAGTACTTC. Amino acids: CASSYNYQETQYF.

This chain links TRBV5-4 with TRBJ2-1; 11 bases match TRBD2. Germline CDR1 is SGHNT and CDR2 is YYREEE (reference sequence). V shed 4 bases and J 6 bases; nucleotides not matched to a gene: 12. The CDR3 is 17 amino acids. This CDR3 is CASSRGRLGTSGNEQFF. The CDR3 region has the DNA TGTGCCAGCAGCCGCGGCCGTTTGGGGACTAGCGGCAATGAGCAGTTCTTC.

This rearrangement joins TRBV7-2 to TRBJ2-1; 8 bases map to TRBD1. Germline CDR1 reads SGHTA; CDR2 reads FQGNSA. The CDR3 contains 15 residues. V was pared by 5 bases and J by 6 bases, with 9 bases of the junction left unmatched. CDR3 in amino acids: CASSEQGDDPNEQFF. The CDR3 DNA reads TGTGCCAGCAGCGAACAGGGGGATGACCCCAATGAGCAGTTCTTC.

The gene calls are TRBV5-6 and TRBJ2-5, with 8 bases matching TRBD1. Germline assignment: CDR1 SGHDT and CDR2 YYEEEE. The ends lost 5 bases at V and 4 bases at J; junction bases unmatched: 10. The CDR3 extends over 15 amino acids. The chain's CDR3 is CASRRTGGTGETQYF. In DNA form, the CDR3 reads TGTGCCAGCAGACGAACAGGGGGAACGGGAGAGACCCAGTACTTC. The full variable domain, with the rest looked up from reference TRBV5-6 and TRBJ2-5, is DAGVTQSPTHLIKTRGQQVTLRCSPKSGHDTVSWYQQALGQGPQFIFQYYEEEERQRGNFPDRFSGHQFPNYSSELNVNALLLGDSALYLCASRRTGGTGETQYFGPGTRLLVL.

The rearrangement joins TRBV5-5 to TRBJ2-3; D uncertain. The CDR3 has 14 amino acids. The ends were cut back, 0 bases at V and 2 bases at J, with 7 bases in the middle. Germline V lookup: CDR1 SGHKS, CDR2 YYEKEE (reference sequence). The CDR3 region is CASSLELTTDTQYF. The CDR3 DNA sequence: TGTGCCAGCAGCTTGGAGCTTACCACAGATACGCAGTATTTT.

The CDR3 nucleotides read TGCGCCAGCAGGGAGGGGATTGAGCAGTTCTTC. It translates to CASREGIEQFF. The chain is built from TRBV5-1 and TRBJ2-1, with a tentative D call TRBD2 (6 bases). Trimming stripped 5 bases from V and 9 bases from J, with 9 bases between. Germline values: CDR1 SGHRS, CDR2 YFSETQ. The CDR3 loop spans 11 amino acids.

This clone showed up just once. CDR3 in amino acids: CASSRSEDGYTF. CDR3 in DNA: TGTGCCAGCAGTCGATCGGAGGATGGCTACACCTTC. This chain links TRBV6-5 with TRBJ1-2; no reliable D call. CDR3 length equals 12 residues. CDR1 is MNHEY and CDR2 is SVGAGI in the germline V gene. The ends were cut back, 5 bases at V and 6 bases at J, with 10 bases in the middle.

The CDR3 sequence: CASIKQGKGTQYF. CDR3 bases: TGTGCCAGCATCAAACAGGGGAAGGGTACGCAGTATTTT. The J gene is TRBJ2-3, the V gene TRBV7-9; 7 positions agree with TRBD1. This CDR3 is 13 amino acids long. CDR1 and CDR2 from the germline V gene are SEHNR and FQNEAQ (reference sequence). The V and J ends lost 7 bases and 8 bases, in that order; junction bases with no gene match: 9.

The chain recombines TRBV5-6 with TRBJ2-7, with 10 bases lining up with TRBD1. V dropped 3 bases and J dropped 1; count of bases not matched to a gene: 4. Germline V gives CDR1 SGHDT, CDR2 YYEEEE. The CDR3 covers 15 residues. CDR3 bases: TGTGCCAGCAGCTACGGGACAGGGGTTTCCTACGAGCAGTACTTC. Protein sequence: CASSYGTGVSYEQYF.

The V call is TRBV5-1, the J call TRBJ1-1; D gene unclear. Germline CDR1 is SGHRS and CDR2 is YFSETQ. Deletions cut 4 bases from V and 6 bases from J, with 10 bases between. The CDR3 has 12 amino acids. This CDR3 reads CASSADGAEAFF. The CDR3 coding sequence is TGCGCCAGCAGCGCCGACGGGGCTGAAGCTTTCTTT.

This clone was counted only a few times. The chain carries TRBV6-6 and TRBJ1-1, with a weak D call TRBD1 (6 bases). CDR3 length: 15 amino acids. V gave up 6 bases and J gave up 3 bases, with 17 bases separating them. Germline CDR1 reads MNHNY; CDR2 reads SVGAGI (reference sequence). In DNA form, the CDR3 reads TGTGCCAGCAGGCCCCAGGGGTTAATAGACACTGAAGCTTTCTTT. Protein sequence: CASRPQGLIDTEAFF.

V and J are TRBV5-4 and TRBJ1-2; a weak D match, TRBD1 (5 bases). In germline, CDR1 is SGHNT, CDR2 YYREEE (reference sequence). The CDR3 extends over 13 amino acids. V lost 0 bases and J lost 6, with 9 bases in between. CDR3 loop: CASSLEGFDGYTF. The DNA of the CDR3 is TGTGCCAGCAGCTTGGAGGGGTTCGATGGCTACACCTTC. Full variable domain (remainder filled in from reference TRBV5-4 and TRBJ1-2): ETGVTQSPTHLIKTRGQQVTLRCSSQSGHNTVSWYQQALGQGPQFIFQYYREEENGRGNFPPRFSGLQFPNYSSELNVNALELDDSALYLCASSLEGFDGYTFGSGTRLTVV.

V is TRBV19 and J is TRBJ2-3; the match to TRBD2 covers 13 bases. The V gene's germline CDR1 is LNHDA and CDR2 SQIVND (reference sequence). The ends lost 5 bases at V and 0 bases at J; junction bases unmatched: 2. The CDR3 covers 16 residues. CDR3 sequence reads: CASSAGLAGSTDTQYF. The CDR3 region has the DNA TGTGCCAGTAGTGCGGGACTAGCGGGGAGCACAGATACGCAGTATTTT.

V and J are TRBV6-6 and TRBJ1-1; TRBD1 might be the D (6 bases). V was trimmed by 4 bases and J by 6 bases, leaving 12 bases between them. Germline lookup yields CDR1 MNHNY and CDR2 SVGAGI (reference sequence). The CDR3 is 13 residues long. The CDR3 spells CASSSAGVAEAFF. DNA of the CDR3: TGTGCCAGCAGTTCGGCAGGGGTTGCTGAAGCTTTCTTT.

Here the CDR3 DNA reads TGTGCCAGTAGTATCGACTATGGCTACACCTTC. Its protein is CASSIDYGYTF. The rearrangement uses TRBV19 and TRBJ1-2; D is uncertain. The germline V gene encodes CDR1 LNHDA and CDR2 SQIVND (reference sequence). The V end was cut by 3 bases, the J end by 3 bases, with 2 bases between. This CDR3 is built from 11 residues.

The chain employs TRBV30 and TRBJ1-2; tentative D call: TRBD1 (6 bases). The CDR3 loop spans 16 amino acids. CDR1 is GTSNPN and CDR2 is SVGIG in the germline V gene (reference sequence). Trimming removed 0 bases at V and 2 bases at J, with 16 bases between. CDR3 in DNA: TGTGCCTGGAGTGTAGGGGGTGGGGTATGGAACTATGGCTACACCTTC. This codes for CAWSVGGGVWNYGYTF.

The chain is built from TRBV5-1 and TRBJ2-3; TRBD1 matches 8 bases. The V gene's germline CDR1 is SGHRS and CDR2 YFSETQ. The CDR3 sequence is 14 residues long. V shed 4 bases and J 5 bases; nucleotides not matched to a gene: 6. The CDR3 loop reads CASSSQGAKDTQYF. The CDR3 coding sequence is TGCGCCAGCAGCAGCCAGGGGGCGAAAGATACGCAGTATTTT.

This chain connects TRBV5-1 to TRBJ2-7; 13 nucleotides agree with TRBD2. Germline-derived CDR1 and CDR2 are SGHRS and YFSETQ. The CDR3 runs 16 residues. Trimming took 5 bases from V and 2 from J; bases not matched to a gene: 7. In DNA, the CDR3 is TGCGCCAGCAGAAGGACTAGCGGGAGCGATACCTACGAGCAGTACTTC. Translating gives CASRRTSGSDTYEQYF.

This clone was counted once. The chain uses TRBV5-1 and TRBJ2-1, with 10 bases identical to TRBD2. The junction had 7 bases not matched to a gene; V was cut back by 4 bases and J by 3 bases. Germline CDR1 and CDR2: SGHRS and YFSETQ. The CDR3 runs 16 residues. CDR3 region: CASSAGGLAVYNEQFF. CDR3 bases: TGCGCCAGCAGCGCCGGAGGACTAGCGGTCTACAATGAGCAGTTCTTC.

The chain uses TRBV7-9 and TRBJ1-2, with D possibly matching TRBD1 (5 bases). The germline CDR1 and CDR2 sequences are SEHNR and FQNEAQ (reference sequence). The CDR3 loop spans 12 amino acids. V was shortened by 3 bases and J by 4 bases, with 6 bases between the two germline ends. In DNA form, the CDR3 reads TGTGCCAGCAGCTTCGACAGCTATGGCTACACCTTC. Its translation is CASSFDSYGYTF.